These 9 T cell receptor beta chains were all obtained from the same sample, sequenced in a study of blood T cell repertoires in COVID-19. TCRdb keeps only in-frame clones here, not all; method: immunoSEQ multiplex PCR. The table includes approximately 70,000 clones, 86% detected once. The sequenced material came from peripheral blood. These TCRs come from a man in his 70s with active COVID-19.

The chain combines TRBV30 with TRBJ1-5, with a tentative D call TRBD1 (5 bases). V gave up 1 base and J gave up 2 bases, with 9 bases separating them. This CDR3 has 14 amino acids. Per germline, CDR1 GTSNPN and CDR2 SVGIG (reference sequence). The CDR3 coding sequence is TGTGCCTGGAGTGGGGGCGTTGGCAATCAGCCCCAGCATTTT. Its protein product is CAWSGGVGNQPQHF.

The rearrangement joins TRBV5-4 to TRBJ1-1; D may be TRBD1 (6 bases). Trimming took off 4 bases at V and 7 bases at J, with 17 bases between the two ends. The length of the CDR3 is 14 residues. Germline V gene data show CDR1 as SGHNT and CDR2 as YYREEE (reference sequence). CDR3 amino acids: CASSPQGRYGEAFF. The CDR3 coding sequence is TGTGCCAGCAGCCCCCAGGGGCGCTATGGTGAAGCTTTCTTT.

The chain combines TRBV5-1 with TRBJ2-5; D is unclear. V lost 0 bases and J lost 0, with 6 bases in between. Germline-derived CDR1 and CDR2 are SGHRS and YFSETQ. This CDR3 is 14 amino acids long. In DNA, the CDR3 is TGCGCCAGCAGCTTGGACACCAACCAAGAGACCCAGTACTTC. This gives the protein CASSLDTNQETQYF.

This clone occurred a few times. This rearrangement joins TRBV12-3 or TRBV12-4 to TRBJ2-7; 7 bases agree with TRBD1. Unmatched junction bases numbered 9, after V lost 8 bases and J lost 5 bases. The CDR3 spans 13 residues. The CDR3 sequence: CASRTTGWDEQYF. CDR3 DNA: TGTGCCAGCCGTACGACAGGGTGGGACGAGCAGTACTTC.

This clone was recorded many times. The V gene is TRBV7-3, the J gene TRBJ2-7; the D is unclear. There are 13 residues in the CDR3. V lost 3 bases, J lost 6 bases, and 12 bases lay in between. Germline-derived CDR1 and CDR2 are SGHTA and FQGTGA. CDR3 nucleotide sequence: TGTGCCAGCAGCTTTTCTTCCCCCGGCGAGCAGTACTTC. This sequence encodes CASSFSSPGEQYF.

The chain joins TRBV16 to TRBJ1-1; D ambiguous. From germline, CDR1 is KGHSY and CDR2 FQNENV. CDR3 length: 13 amino acids. V lost 4 bases and J 5 bases, leaving 11 bases between the germline ends. DNA for the CDR3: TGTGCCAGCAGCCCTAGGAGGCGGACTGAAGCTTTCTTT. Its translation: CASSPRRRTEAFF.

This chain links TRBV5-4 with TRBJ2-5, with a weak D call TRBD1 (6 bases). The CDR3 is 14 amino acids. The germline V and J ends were trimmed by 0 bases and 7 bases, with 13 bases remaining between them. The germline CDR1 and CDR2 sequences are SGHNT and YYREEE (reference sequence). Here the CDR3 DNA reads TGTGCCAGCAGCTTGGGACAGGCCAGGGGGACCCAGTACTTC. As protein: CASSLGQARGTQYF.

The rearrangement links TRBV1 to TRBJ2-5; the D call of TRBD2 is as the table states it, not checked on the DNA. TRBV1 is classified as a pseudogene. The CDR3 contains 14 residues. CDR3 DNA sequence: TGCACCAGCAGCCACCCCCCGGTCGGGGAGACCCAGTACTTC. Protein: CTSSHPPVGETQYF.

V gene TRBV6-2 or TRBV6-3 combines with J gene TRBJ2-1, with a possible D match to TRBD2 (6 bases). V was trimmed by 4 bases and J by 6 bases, leaving 22 bases between them. This CDR3 contains 17 residues. The V gene's germline CDR1 is MNHEY and CDR2 SVGEGT. The CDR3 here is CASSSRGAQPGVNEQFF. For the CDR3, the DNA is TGTGCCAGCAGTTCGCGCGGGGCGCAGCCGGGGGTCAATGAGCAGTTCTTC.